This T cell receptor (beta chain) comes out of a study of blood T cell repertoires in COVID-19 (dated by TCRdb to the early 2020s). At the level of the whole study: The collaborator samples originated in the United States, Italy and Spain and spanned the acute and convalescent phases of COVID-19. The prospective study material was composed of cDNA or gDNA derived from T cells, B-cell-depleted T cells, or PBMCs. Subjects who had been exposed to COVID-19, were actively infected with it, or had recovered from it provided the deeply sampled blood TCRbeta repertoires that made up the dataset. The repertoires were made available in a free public database intended to serve as a resource for research on the immune response to SARS-CoV-2. Samples were obtained from the ongoing ImmuneRACE study (first 160 participants) and from over 1,000 subjects provided by 6 global collaborators. A de-identified subject ID, COVID-19 status, age in years and sex were almost always included in the sample metadata. Where HLA class I and class II types were available, the types were taken from metadata supplied by the sample provider, not from assay-based typing. General findings and caveats noted by the study authors: The quantity of clinical and demographic metadata differed by source and by participant and was supplied without curation.

The CDR3 has 16 amino acids, counting the end cysteine and phenylalanine. Only the CDR3 DNA is retained, 48 bases long and in frame from the first base. CDR1 and CDR2 are drawn from the germline V gene: SGDLS, YYNGEE. V and J are trimmed by 0 bases and 9 bases, and the gene matches miss 8 bases of the junction. This clone has a count of ten or more. No cognate antigen has been identified for it. No much larger clone is present one base from it, and per-base qualities are unavailable. Each collaborating institution followed its own protocols to collect whole blood in K2EDTA tubes. Collaborator samples were shipped for TCRbeta analysis as frozen whole blood, isolated PBMCs, or DNA extracted from either sample type. TCRbeta CDR3 regions were amplified from genomic DNA using the immunoSEQ Assay, a bias-controlled multiplex PCR. For the original study's pipeline: The number of nucleated cells in each sample was estimated from the amplification of reference gene primers within the assay. Sequence reads were collapsed and filtered to measure the absolute abundance of every unique TCRbeta CDR3 rearrangement. For each sample, productive Simpson clonality was calculated as the square root of Simpson's diversity index over productive rearrangements. TCRdb took this table from immuneACCESS and kept in-frame rearrangements with V and J called. Such tables lack part of the clones; where checked against another copy, unresolved V genes explain under half of the gap, and the rest is unexplained. The DNA was the basis for D and trimming; V, J and clone size are from that table. The sample has roughly 200,000 clones on record, around 76% of them singletons. Roughly 7.8% of the sample belongs to the ten largest clones.

In this chain, TRBV9 is recombined with TRBJ1-6; 8 bases in the middle match TRBD1. The sequence derives from a woman in her forties or fifties with active or convalescent COVID-19. What was sequenced was peripheral blood. The CDR3: CASSVASGQGSSPLHF. The DNA reads as follows: TGTGCCAGCAGCGTAGCTTCCGGACAGGGTAGTTCACCCCTCCACTTT.